This is a list of T cell receptor beta chains from one sample in a study of tumor and adjacent non-tumor tissue in lung cancer. Using its own MiXCR run on the multiplex PCR reads, TCRdb lists one record per CDR3 protein. The sample consists of approximately 90,000 distinct CDR3 sequences, roughly two thirds of them appearing once. What was sequenced was lung tumor tissue. The receptors derive from a man between 65 and 85 years old with non-small cell lung cancer. CDR3s include the opening cysteine and the closing phenylalanine or tryptophan. The order of the fields is D gene, clone size, V gene, J gene, CDR3 DNA, CDR3 protein. D genes are given only for firm matches. Size tells how often a clone was seen (once, few, many) or the class of an expanded clone, and some rows leave it out.

d_gene: TRBD2; abundance: -; v_gene: TRBV5-1; j_gene: TRBJ2-1; CDR3nt: TGCGCCAGCAGCTTCGTAGCGGGAGGGTGGTCCTACAATGAGCAGTTCTTC; CDR3aa: CASSFVAGGWSYNEQFF
d_gene: -; abundance: -; v_gene: TRBV6-5; j_gene: TRBJ1-5; CDR3nt: TGTGCCAGCAGCCGCCGAGAAAATCAGTTCCAGCATTTT; CDR3aa: CASSRRENQFQHF
d_gene: -; abundance: -; v_gene: TRBV10-3; j_gene: TRBJ2-3; CDR3nt: TGCGCCATCAGCTCTTTAGATGGGGAGGATACGCAGTATTTT; CDR3aa: CAISSLDGEDTQYF
d_gene: TRBD2; abundance: few; v_gene: TRBV14; j_gene: TRBJ2-3; CDR3nt: TGTGCCAGCAGCGCCCAGCGGGAGGGGCAATGGGCAGATACGCAGTATTTT; CDR3aa: CASSAQREGQWADTQYF
d_gene: -; abundance: -; v_gene: TRBV5-1; j_gene: TRBJ2-5; CDR3nt: TGTGCCAGCAGCCCGGGACTTGAAGAGACCCAGTACTTC; CDR3aa: CASSPGLEETQYF
d_gene: -; abundance: many; v_gene: TRBV4-1; j_gene: TRBJ2-7; CDR3nt: TGCGCCAGCAGCCTGGCGTGGGATAGCTCCTACGAGCAGTACTTC; CDR3aa: CASSLAWDSSYEQYF
d_gene: -; abundance: -; v_gene: TRBV12-3/TRBV12-4; j_gene: TRBJ1-1; CDR3nt: TGTGCAACGGAGAAGATGGACACTGAAGCTTTCTTT; CDR3aa: CATEKMDTEAFF
d_gene: -; abundance: -; v_gene: TRBV5-6; j_gene: TRBJ1-6; CDR3nt: TGTGCCAGCAGCTGGAGGGACCCAGCTCTGAATTCACGCCCCCACTTT; CDR3aa: CASSWRDPALNSRPHF
d_gene: -; abundance: once; v_gene: TRBV20-1; j_gene: TRBJ2-1; CDR3nt: TGCAGTGCACTGGGCAATGAGCAGCTCTTC; CDR3aa: CSALGNEQLF
d_gene: -; abundance: -; v_gene: TRBV10-2; j_gene: TRBJ2-4; CDR3nt: TGCGCCAACAGTGAGGATTACCTAGCCAAAAACATTCAGTACTTC; CDR3aa: CANSEDYLAKNIQYF